There are many counts of the clone carrying this T cell receptor beta chain. Method: immunoSEQ multiplex PCR; TCRdb's copy keeps in-frame clones and lacks some. The repertoire consists of about 110,000 clones, with around 90% occurring once and the leading ten covering around 4.9%. This entry is derived from a study of blood T cell repertoires in COVID-19. Deletions cut 5 bases from V and 2 bases from J, with 16 bases between. The CDR3 runs 16 residues. Germline loops: CDR1 SGHKS, CDR2 YYEKEE (reference sequence). The specimen was peripheral blood. The receptor was derived from a human donor in a cohort sampled during active COVID-19. The genes are TRBV5-5 and TRBJ2-2, with D perhaps TRBD2 (6 bases). CDR3 amino acids: CASRIGGASNTGELFF. Here the CDR3 DNA reads TGTGCCAGCAGAATCGGGGGAGCCAGTAACACCGGGGAGCTGTTTTTT.